The present T cell receptor beta chain was sequenced within a study of beta chain features in type 1 diabetes. Study conclusions and caveats: Shortening of TCRB CDR3s, moderate but significant, appeared in all four CD4+ subsets of Type 1 diabetes patients.

V shed 4 bases and J shed 5 bases, with 16 bases lying between them. The CDR3 totals 15 residues. The germline CDR1 and CDR2 sequences are SGHRS and YFSETQ. The sample holds a few counts of this clone. What it binds is not known. cDNA synthesis used the whole RNA isolate, giving expressed TCRB sequences. The protocol was immunoSEQ multiplex PCR, while the TCRdb copy is restricted to in-frame clones and leaves out a portion. Of about 270,000 clones listed, roughly an eighth are singletons. Sequenced material: naive CD4+ T cells from blood. This TCR derives from a man in his thirties or forties with type 1 diabetes. V usage is TRBV5-1 and J usage is TRBJ2-1, with D tentatively TRBD2 (6 bases). This CDR3 reads CASSAGTTNHNEQFF. In DNA, the CDR3 is TGCGCCAGCAGCGCGGGGACCACGAACCACAATGAGCAGTTCTTC.